These 27 T cell receptor beta chains were all obtained from the same sample, sequenced in a study of T cells after posttransplantation cyclophosphamide. Controls had myeloablative marrow grafts with methotrexate and calcineurin inhibitor, sampled at 1 year. The table came from immunoSEQ multiplex PCR; TCRdb's copy has only in-frame clones and leaves some out. Here the sample spans some 10,000 clones, 88% being singletons. This sample comprised PBMCs, obtained after an allogeneic stem cell transplant with a calcineurin inhibitor and methotrexate. The source is a male patient between 25 and 39 years old who received an allogeneic stem cell transplant from an unrelated donor, was CMV-positive, and had no GVHD. Some T cells may be provided by the graft donor.

The chain couples TRBV29-1 to TRBJ2-1; D is unclear. V lost 3 bases, J lost 2 bases, and 8 bases lay in between. Germline loops: CDR1 SQVTM, CDR2 ANQGSEA. The CDR3 contains 13 residues. In DNA form, the CDR3 reads TGCAGCGTTGAGCCAGTTACCTACAATGAGCAGTTCTTC. This sequence encodes CSVEPVTYNEQFF.

The chain combines TRBV2 with TRBJ2-7; 14 positions agree with TRBD2. CDR1 is SNHLY and CDR2 is FYNNEI in the germline V gene. There are 13 residues in the CDR3. The trim removed 6 bases at V and 6 bases at J, leaving 1 base unmatched. CDR3 amino acids: CASRGLAGAEQYF. DNA of the CDR3: TGTGCCAGCAGGGGACTAGCGGGAGCCGAGCAGTACTTC.

The chain carries TRBV4-1 and TRBJ2-3; 9 positions match TRBD2. The CDR3 covers 18 residues. From germline, CDR1 is MGHRA and CDR2 YSYEKL. J was trimmed by 3 bases and V by 0 bases; bases with no gene match: 10. The CDR3 region has the DNA TGCGCCAGCAGCCAAGAGGACGTGGCGGGAGGGCCGACAGATACGCAGTATTTT. Protein product: CASSQEDVAGGPTDTQYF.

This chain joins TRBV7-9 and TRBJ2-3; D possibly corresponds to TRBD2 (6 bases). Trimming cost V 0 bases and J 5 bases, with 12 bases left between them. The CDR3 is 15 residues long. Germline values: CDR1 SEHNR, CDR2 FQNEAQ (reference sequence). This CDR3 is CASSLAGVGGDTQYF. The CDR3 DNA reads TGTGCCAGCAGCTTAGCGGGAGTCGGGGGAGATACGCAGTATTTT.

The gene calls are TRBV7-9 and TRBJ1-1; weak D call: TRBD1 (5 bases). V was trimmed by 1 base and J by 4 bases, leaving 10 bases between them. Germline loops: CDR1 SEHNR, CDR2 FQNEAQ (reference sequence). The CDR3 consists of 14 residues. The CDR3 reads CASSLVGEGTEAFF. CDR3 bases: TGTGCCAGCAGCTTAGTGGGGGAGGGCACTGAAGCTTTCTTT.

The rearrangement uses TRBV6-5 and TRBJ2-1; TRBD2 matches 12 bases. There are 16 residues in the CDR3. Looked up from germline, CDR1 is MNHEY and CDR2 is SVGAGI. V lost 2 bases, J lost 9 bases, and 8 bases stayed unmatched. The DNA of the CDR3 is TGTGCCAGCAGTTACGGACTAGCGGGGCCGCCGGGTGAGCAGTTCTTC. Translating gives CASSYGLAGPPGEQFF.

The V call is TRBV7-2, the J call TRBJ2-1, with TRBD1 identical over 12 bases. This CDR3 spans 14 amino acids. V lost 5 bases to trimming and J lost 9 bases; unmatched junction nucleotides: 5. Germline CDR1 reads SGHTA; CDR2 reads FQGNSA. The CDR3 here is CASSRGQGAFEQFF. The DNA of the CDR3 is TGTGCCAGCAGCCGGGGACAGGGGGCGTTTGAGCAGTTCTTC.

The count of this clone is one. J is TRBJ2-5 and V is TRBV9, with a weak D call TRBD2 (6 bases). Trimming took off 0 bases at V and 4 bases at J, with 13 bases between the two ends. Germline assignment: CDR1 SGDLS and CDR2 YYNGEE. There are 15 residues in the CDR3. CDR3 loop: CASSVGWGSGETQYF. The CDR3 nucleotides are TGTGCCAGCAGCGTAGGATGGGGTAGCGGAGAGACCCAGTACTTC.

The chain links TRBV10-2 to TRBJ2-3; TRBD2 agrees at 9 bases. The CDR3 contains 14 residues. Germline V lookup: CDR1 WSHSY, CDR2 SAAADI. Trimming took 8 bases from V and 0 from J; bases not matched to a gene: 3. The CDR3 loop is CASLLAGSTDTQYF. CDR3 DNA sequence: TGCGCCAGCCTTCTAGCGGGAAGCACAGATACGCAGTATTTT.

The chain is built from TRBV28 and TRBJ2-1, with 9 bases matching TRBD2. V gave up 3 bases and J gave up 4 bases; unmatched junction bases: 1. This CDR3 contains 14 residues. Germline loops: CDR1 MDHEN, CDR2 SYDVKM. The CDR3 loop is CASSLAGGYNEQFF. The CDR3 nucleotides are TGTGCCAGCAGTTTGGCGGGAGGGTACAATGAGCAGTTCTTC. The complete variable domain, with remaining parts taken from reference TRBV28 and TRBJ2-1, reads DVKVTQSSRYLVKRTGEKVFLECVQDMDHENMFWYRQDPGLGLRLIYFSYDVKMKEKGDIPEGYSVSREKKERFSLILESASTNQTSMYLCASSLAGGYNEQFFGPGTRLTVL.

This clone was picked up a small number of times. The chain carries TRBV5-1 and TRBJ2-2, with 14 nucleotides matching TRBD2. The CDR3 is 19 amino acids. CDR1 and CDR2 (germline): SGHRS, YFSETQ. V gave up 3 bases and J gave up 3 bases; unmatched junction bases: 10. The CDR3 reads CASSSGGLAGVGYTGELFF. CDR3 DNA sequence: TGCGCCAGCAGCTCTGGGGGACTAGCGGGAGTTGGATACACCGGGGAGCTGTTTTTT.

This clone showed up just a few times. The chain recombines TRBV5-4 with TRBJ2-7; 11 bases match TRBD2. The CDR3 extends over 15 amino acids. Germline CDR1 is SGHNT and CDR2 is YYREEE (reference sequence). V was clipped by 3 bases and J by 1 base; unmatched bases: 3. CDR3 nucleotide sequence: TGTGCCAGCAGCTCAATAGCGGGAGGGTCCTACGAGCAGTACTTC. Protein: CASSSIAGGSYEQYF.

This sequence joins TRBV9 and TRBJ2-1, with D possibly being TRBD2 (5 bases). CDR1 and CDR2 (germline): SGDLS, YYNGEE. CDR3 size: 16 residues. Trimming removed 3 bases at V and 2 bases at J, with 15 bases between. The CDR3 here is CASSAEGSATYNEQFF. CDR3 coding DNA: TGTGCCAGCAGCGCCGAGGGCAGCGCCACCTACAATGAGCAGTTCTTC.

The chain carries TRBV9 and TRBJ2-3, with 8 nucleotides matching TRBD1. V shed 0 bases and J 3 bases; nucleotides not matched to a gene: 3. Germline V gene sequence: CDR1 SGDLS, CDR2 YYNGEE. This CDR3 is 15 amino acids long. CDR3 DNA sequence: TGTGCCAGCAGCGTAGCTAGGACAGGGACAGATACGCAGTATTTT. Translated, it gives CASSVARTGTDTQYF.

This rearrangement joins TRBV7-9 to TRBJ1-6; D gene uncertain. The CDR3 spans 15 residues. V lost 5 bases and J lost 8, with 16 bases in between. Per germline, CDR1 SEHNR and CDR2 FQNEAQ (reference sequence). In nucleotides, the CDR3 is TGTGCCAGCAGCCTCAATCTCTTCAGCGATTCACCCCTCCACTTT. Its protein product is CASSLNLFSDSPLHF.

The V call is TRBV11-2, the J call TRBJ2-7; 9 nucleotides align to TRBD1. CDR3 length equals 15 residues. V dropped 5 bases and J dropped 4; count of bases not matched to a gene: 9. CDR1 is SGHAT and CDR2 is FQNNGV in the germline V gene. The CDR3 reads CASSPRDRAHYEQYF. In nucleotides, the CDR3 is TGTGCCAGCAGCCCTAGGGACAGGGCCCATTACGAGCAGTACTTC.

This chain uses TRBV27 with TRBJ1-6, with D unclear. From germline, CDR1 is MNHEY and CDR2 SMNVEV (reference sequence). Trimming shortened V by 4 bases and J by 8 bases, and 6 bases separated the two germline ends. This CDR3 has 12 amino acids. CDR3 sequence (DNA): TGTGCCAGCAGTTGGGCTGATTCACCCCTCCACTTT. Protein product: CASSWADSPLHF.

This clone was counted between two and nine times. This chain connects TRBV25-1 to TRBJ2-1, with D perhaps matching TRBD2 (5 bases). The CDR3 length is 12 residues. Germline V gene lookup returns CDR1 MGHDK and CDR2 SYGVNS. V dropped 4 bases and J dropped 6 bases, with 7 bases sitting between them. The CDR3: CASSGGPNEQFF. The CDR3 region has the DNA TGTGCCAGCAGTGGCGGGCCCAATGAGCAGTTCTTC.

J is TRBJ1-2 and V is TRBV18; D is unresolved. Trimming stripped 2 bases from V and 6 bases from J, with 13 bases between. Germline assignment: CDR1 KGHSH and CDR2 LQKENI. The length of the CDR3 is 14 residues. CDR3 sequence: CASSPGGIVNGYTF. CDR3 in DNA: TGTGCCAGCTCACCAGGTGGTATAGTGAATGGCTACACCTTC. Using reference TRBV18 and TRBJ1-2 for the parts outside the CDR3, the full variable domain is NAGVMQNPRHLVRRRGQEARLRCSPMKGHSHVYWYRQLPEEGLKFMVYLQKENIIDESGMPKERFSAEFPKEGPSILRIQQVVRGDSAAYFCASSPGGIVNGYTFGSGTRLTVV.

This chain uses TRBV7-2 with TRBJ2-2; the match to TRBD1 covers 12 bases. The CDR3 runs 15 residues. J was trimmed by 7 bases and V by 5 bases; bases with no gene match: 5. Germline-derived CDR1 and CDR2 are SGHTA and FQGNSA. CDR3: CASSRDRGLGGELFF. For the CDR3, the DNA is TGTGCCAGCAGCCGGGACAGGGGGCTCGGCGGGGAGCTGTTTTTT.

This sequence joins TRBV15 and TRBJ1-2, with D perhaps matching TRBD1 (5 bases). Germline V gives CDR1 LNHNV, CDR2 YYDKDF (reference sequence). The CDR3 is 14 residues long. The V end was cut by 1 base, the J end by 4 bases, with 10 bases between. CDR3 loop: CATSRGGRGYGYTF. The CDR3 DNA reads as TGTGCCACCAGCAGAGGGGGGAGGGGCTATGGCTACACCTTC.

This sequence joins TRBV19 and TRBJ1-6; a weak D match, TRBD1 (6 bases). The CDR3 sequence is 15 residues long. Germline V gene lookup returns CDR1 LNHDA and CDR2 SQIVND (reference sequence). V lost 5 bases and J 7 bases, leaving 15 bases between the germline ends. CDR3 DNA sequence: TGTGCCAGTAGTGGTTCATCCGGGACAAATTCACCCCTCCACTTT. Translation: CASSGSSGTNSPLHF. The whole variable domain, remainder taken from reference TRBV19 and TRBJ1-6, is DGGITQSPKYLFRKEGQNVTLSCEQNLNHDAMYWYRQDPGQGLRLIYYSQIVNDFQKGDIAEGYSVSREKKESFPLTVTSAQKNPTAFYLCASSGSSGTNSPLHFGNGTRLTVT.

The rearrangement links TRBV5-5 to TRBJ2-3; D is uncertain. Germline assignment: CDR1 SGHKS and CDR2 YYEKEE (reference sequence). The CDR3 consists of 14 residues. V dropped 4 bases and J dropped 2 bases, with 11 bases sitting between them. CDR3 in DNA: TGTGCCAGCAGCCCCCTCCTCTCCACAGATACGCAGTATTTT. It encodes CASSPLLSTDTQYF.

The chain combines TRBV28 with TRBJ2-1; TRBD2 matches at 9 bases. J was trimmed by 4 bases and V by 6 bases; bases with no gene match: 13. The CDR3 loop spans 17 amino acids. Germline V gene sequence: CDR1 MDHEN, CDR2 SYDVKM. The CDR3, as DNA: TGTGCCAGCAGCCGTCCCGGGACTAGCCTTTATTACAATGAGCAGTTCTTC. Residues: CASSRPGTSLYYNEQFF. Full variable domain (missing parts from reference TRBV28 and TRBJ2-1): DVKVTQSSRYLVKRTGEKVFLECVQDMDHENMFWYRQDPGLGLRLIYFSYDVKMKEKGDIPEGYSVSREKKERFSLILESASTNQTSMYLCASSRPGTSLYYNEQFFGPGTRLTVL.

The chain is built from TRBV6-5 and TRBJ1-6, with D unclear. The germline V gene encodes CDR1 MNHEY and CDR2 SVGAGI. Trimming stripped 3 bases from V and 7 bases from J, with 13 bases between. This CDR3 region has 15 residues. In nucleotides, the CDR3 is TGTGCCAGCAGTTATTCAGGTTTTTCCAATTCACCCCTCCACTTT. Translation: CASSYSGFSNSPLHF.

The V call is TRBV4-2, the J call TRBJ1-1; the D gene is possibly TRBD1 (6 bases). V gave up 1 base and J gave up 4 bases, with 13 bases separating them. This CDR3 is built from 15 residues. The germline V gene encodes CDR1 LGHNA and CDR2 YNFKEQ. For the CDR3, the DNA is TGTGCCAGCAGCCAAGGCGGACAGCCGACCACTGAAGCTTTCTTT. Translation: CASSQGGQPTTEAFF.

The chain carries TRBV2 and TRBJ2-1; 7 positions agree with TRBD1. J gave up 0 bases and V 6 bases, and 8 bases lay outside the gene matches. The germline V gene encodes CDR1 SNHLY and CDR2 FYNNEI. The CDR3 runs to 16 residues. CDR3 nucleotides: TGTGCCAGCAGCAGTCTGACAGGGAGCTCCTACAATGAGCAGTTCTTC. This sequence encodes CASSSLTGSSYNEQFF.